This entry lists 9 T cell receptor beta chains sequenced from one sample in a study of CD8 T cells in ankylosing spondylitis. TCRdb reprocessed the 5' RACE reads with MiXCR, giving one entry per CDR3 protein. The table includes around 210,000 distinct CDR3 sequences, approximately 8% detected once. Sequencing used blood, either unsorted or a sorted T cell fraction (not recorded which). Receptors were obtained from a female donor with ankylosing spondylitis or in good health (not recorded which).

This clonotype was picked up one time. A single base separates this from a much larger clone, so it may be a read error. The genes are TRBV6-2 or TRBV6-3 and TRBJ1-3; D possibly corresponds to TRBD1 (5 bases). Trimming pared 11 bases from V and 0 bases from J, leaving 11 bases between. This CDR3 is 13 amino acids long. Per the germline V gene, CDR1 is MNHEY and CDR2 is SVGEGT. CDR3 protein: CAGDRGSGNTIYF. DNA for the CDR3: TGTGCCGGCGACAGAGGCTCTGGAAACACCATATATTTT.

This clonotype was observed many times. The chain uses TRBV12-3 or TRBV12-4 and TRBJ2-5; the D is unclear. Deletions cut 3 bases from V and 5 bases from J, with 10 bases between. The CDR3 runs 13 residues. The CDR3: CASSFYYLETQYF. CDR3 coding DNA: TGTGCCAGCAGTTTCTACTATCTGGAGACCCAGTACTTC.

This clonotype has at least ten counts. An end of the junction differs from the germline gene, which may be a read error. The chain is built from TRBV23-1 and TRBJ2-6, with a weak D call TRBD2 (5 bases). TRBV23-1 is known as an ORF, though its function is uncertain. The CDR3 loop spans 14 amino acids. The CDR3 is CARSPGWGANVLTF. Here the CDR3 DNA reads TGCGCCAGGAGTCCGGGGTGGGGGGCCAACGTCCTGACTTTC.

A few counts support this clonotype. V is TRBV5-1 and J is TRBJ2-1; 9 bases map to TRBD2. The CDR3 consists of 15 residues. Per germline, CDR1 SGHRS and CDR2 YFSETQ. V lost 9 bases to trimming and J lost 2 bases; unmatched junction nucleotides: 9. The CDR3 region has the DNA TGCGCCACCAAAGGACTAGCGCAAACCTACAATGAGCAGTTCTTC. As protein: CATKGLAQTYNEQFF. Full variable domain (missing parts from reference TRBV5-1 and TRBJ2-1): KAGVTQTPRYLIKTRGQQVTLSCSPISGHRSVSWYQQTPGQGLQFLFEYFSETQRNKGNFPGRFSGRQFSNSRSEMNVSTLELGDSALYLCATKGLAQTYNEQFFGPGTRLTVL.

This clonotype was picked up many times. The genes are TRBV20-1 and TRBJ2-1, with a possible D match to TRBD2 (7 bases). V lost 6 bases and J 3 bases, leaving 18 bases between the germline ends. This CDR3 contains 15 residues. Germline CDR1 is DFQATT and CDR2 is SNEGSKA (reference sequence). The DNA for the CDR3 is TGCAGTGCCCGTGGGGGGCTAGCGGTCTACAATGAGCAGTTCTTC. It yields the protein CSARGGLAVYNEQFF.

This clonotype was picked up many times. This chain links TRBV4-3 with TRBJ2-5, with 12 bases lining up with TRBD2. Losses at the gene ends were 0 bases for V and 5 bases for J; bases not matched to a gene: 10. The CDR3 runs 18 residues. CDR1 and CDR2 (germline): LGHNA, YSLEER. The CDR3 spells CASSQENLAGGVVETQYF. CDR3 DNA: TGCGCCAGCAGCCAAGAGAATCTAGCGGGAGGGGTAGTTGAGACCCAGTACTTC.

The chain is built from TRBV18 and TRBJ2-2, with D perhaps TRBD1 (5 bases). From germline, CDR1 is KGHSH and CDR2 LQKENI. The CDR3 is 15 amino acids. V was cut by 1 base and J by 6 bases, with 12 bases left in between. In DNA form, the CDR3 reads TGTGCCAGCTCACCACTTGGTACAGGACCCGGGGAGCTGTTTTTT. Translation: CASSPLGTGPGELFF.

This clonotype has ten or more counts. The CDR3 region is CASSLVGALDNEQFF. CDR3 sequence (DNA): TGCGCCAGCAGCTTGGTGGGGGCACTCGACAATGAGCAGTTCTTC. The V gene is TRBV5-1, the J gene TRBJ2-1; D may be TRBD1 (6 bases). CDR3 length: 15 residues. Between the trimmed V and J ends, which lost 0 bases and 5 bases, there was a span of 12 bases. Per the germline V gene, CDR1 is SGHRS and CDR2 is YFSETQ.

This clonotype showed up many times. The gene calls are TRBV5-5 and TRBJ2-1, with unresolved D. This CDR3 contains 13 residues. Germline assignment: CDR1 SGHKS and CDR2 YYEKEE (reference sequence). Trimming left V 3 bases short and J 7 bases short, with 11 bases between. CDR3 protein: CASSSRSSNEQFF. The CDR3 nucleotides read TGTGCCAGCAGCTCCAGATCTAGTAATGAGCAGTTCTTC.